This T cell receptor beta chain was recorded in a study of shared clonotypes between healthy human individuals. Study-wide context: Ranging from 18 to 49 in age, donors were two women and a few men. Whole-study findings and limits: Memory subsets generally showed smaller estimated richness than naive subsets did.

Looked up from germline, CDR1 is SNHLY and CDR2 is FYNNEI. V lost 8 bases to trimming and J lost 1 base, with 8 bases between them. The CDR3 contains 13 residues. CD45RO-negative cells were positively selected for CCR7, leaving out terminally differentiated effector memory CD45RA+ cells. Data came from immunoSEQ multiplex PCR; TCRdb stores just in-frame clones and leaves some out. The sample gives about 2 million clones, about 94% of which show up once; 1.2% is in the top ten. To note about this clone: Its target is not known.

The source material was naive CD8+ T cells sorted from blood. This chain uses TRBV2 with TRBJ2-2; tentatively, D is TRBD1 (5 bases). This receptor was identified in a young man in good health. CDR3 sequence reads: CASYDRNTGELFF. Written as DNA, the CDR3 is TGTGCCAGCTATGACAGGAACACCGGGGAGCTGTTTTTT.